The entry below describes one T cell receptor beta chain. The antigen it recognizes is unknown. It has no much larger one-base neighbor in the sample; base qualities were not kept. Genomic DNA was extracted from sorted cells for sequencing of the TCRbeta CDR3 region. TCRbeta CDR3 regions were sequenced using the immunoSEQ Assay. As stored in TCRdb, this immuneACCESS dataset retains in-frame rearrangements with V and J assigned. A fraction of the clones does not appear; measured against another copy, unresolved V genes explain less than half of the discrepancy, and the remainder lacks a known reason. The sample table lists 60,000 to 75,000 clones, about 90% of them with a count of one. The ten largest account for under 2.5% of the sample. The trial excluded patients who had a history of autoimmune disease or who were on systemic immunosuppression. In every dose cohort, peripheral blood was drawn for TCR sequencing at baseline, cycle 4 day 1, and cycle 7 day 1. The samples were taken from a phase I, first-in-human, multicenter, open-label dose-escalation trial of ivuxolimab. Adults with locally advanced or metastatic melanoma, renal cell, hepatocellular, or head and neck squamous cell carcinoma were enrolled in the trial. CD4+ and CD8+ T cells were sorted separately from peripheral blood before TCR sequencing.

The data derive from a study of OX40 agonist ivuxolimab in advanced cancers. The study in broad terms: Ivuxolimab was an agonistic, fully human IgG2 monoclonal antibody directed against OX40 (CD134), a costimulatory receptor. Intravenous ivuxolimab was administered to patients every 2 weeks at six dose levels: 0.01, 0.1, 0.3, 1.5, 3 and 10 mg/kg. Of the 50 or so patients in dose escalation, about 20 had hepatocellular carcinoma, some 15 had melanoma, 9 had renal cell carcinoma and 9 had head and neck cancer. The dose-escalation cohort was about 87% male with a mean age of about 65 years, ranging from roughly 23 to 90. Prior anti-PD-1, anti-PD-L1 or anti-CTLA-4 therapy was permitted, and 35% to 40% of dose-escalation patients had received checkpoint inhibitors. Three dose-escalation patients achieved partial responses, one with hepatocellular carcinoma and two with cutaneous melanoma. The point of sequencing TCRbeta in the periphery was to test whether ivuxolimab changed TCR sequence diversity and drove clonal T-cell expansion. The paper reports the monotherapy dose-escalation portion (N of about 50 patients) of the phase I ivuxolimab trial.

Study-level results and caveats: In the 0.1-3.0 mg/kg groups, partial responders had among the lowest normalized peripheral clonal expansion, particularly in CD8+ T cells. The antigen specificity of the clonally expanded peripheral T cells was not determined. Low levels of normalized T-cell clonal expansion were also shown by some nonresponding patients. After ivuxolimab, expanded clones were on average more numerous among CD8+ T cells than among CD4+ T cells. At doses of 0.1 to 3.0 mg/kg, clonal expansion of both CD4+ and CD8+ T cells in blood was seen between baseline and week 6.

V loses 2 bases, J loses 3 bases, and the germline ends lie 10 bases apart. The germline V gene provides CDR1 SNHLY and CDR2 FYNNEI. Inclusive of the bounding cysteine and phenylalanine, the CDR3 is 14 residues long. Of the read, only the CDR3 DNA is kept; its 42 bases are in frame from base 1. Sequencing used CD4+ or CD8+ T cells sorted from blood, obtained in a trial of the OX40 agonist ivuxolimab. This TCR was sampled from an adult with an advanced solid tumor such as melanoma, head and neck, liver or kidney cancer. The chain is assembled from TRBV2 and TRBJ2-5; the D gene cannot be resolved reliably. The CDR3 is CASSEISGKETQYF. The bases read TGTGCCAGCAGTGAAATATCGGGTAAAGAGACCCAGTACTTC.